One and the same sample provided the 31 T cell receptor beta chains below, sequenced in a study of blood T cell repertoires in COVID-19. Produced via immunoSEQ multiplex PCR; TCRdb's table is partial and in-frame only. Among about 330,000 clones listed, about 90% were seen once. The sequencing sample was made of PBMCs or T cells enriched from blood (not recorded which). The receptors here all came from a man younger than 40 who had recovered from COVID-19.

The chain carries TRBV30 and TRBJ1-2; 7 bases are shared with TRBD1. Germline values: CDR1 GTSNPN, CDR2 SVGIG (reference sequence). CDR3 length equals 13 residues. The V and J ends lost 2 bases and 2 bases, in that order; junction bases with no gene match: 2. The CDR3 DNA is TGTGCCTGGAGTCCGGGACAGAACTATGGCTACACCTTC. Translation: CAWSPGQNYGYTF.

DNA for the CDR3: TGTGCCAGCAGCTTCTTATCGGGGTCCAAAAACATTCAGTACTTC. The encoded protein is CASSFLSGSKNIQYF. The rearrangement links TRBV7-9 to TRBJ2-4, with D possibly being TRBD2 (5 bases). This CDR3 comprises 15 residues. Germline V gene data show CDR1 as SEHNR and CDR2 as FQNEAQ (reference sequence). Trimming took off 3 bases at V and 2 bases at J, with 11 bases between the two ends.

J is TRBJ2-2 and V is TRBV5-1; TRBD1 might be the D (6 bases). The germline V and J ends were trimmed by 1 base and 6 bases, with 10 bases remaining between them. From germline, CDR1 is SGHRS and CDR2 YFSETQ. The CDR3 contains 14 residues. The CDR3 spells CASSLQQGPGELFF. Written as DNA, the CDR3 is TGCGCCAGCAGCTTGCAACAGGGCCCCGGGGAGCTGTTTTTT.

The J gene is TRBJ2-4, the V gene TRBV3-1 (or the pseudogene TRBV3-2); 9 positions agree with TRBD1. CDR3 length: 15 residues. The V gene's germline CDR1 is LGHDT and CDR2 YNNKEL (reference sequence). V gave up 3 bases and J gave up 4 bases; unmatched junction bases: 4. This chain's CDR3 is CASSHQGQGKNIQYF. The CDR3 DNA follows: TGTGCCAGCAGCCATCAGGGACAGGGAAAAAACATTCAGTACTTC.

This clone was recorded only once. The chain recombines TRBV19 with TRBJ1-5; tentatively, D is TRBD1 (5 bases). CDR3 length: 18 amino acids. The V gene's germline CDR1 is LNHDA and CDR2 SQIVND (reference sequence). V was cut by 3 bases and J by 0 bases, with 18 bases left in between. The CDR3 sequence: CASSIGRESGHSNQPQHF. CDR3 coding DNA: TGTGCCAGTAGTATTGGTCGTGAATCAGGGCATAGCAATCAGCCCCAGCATTTT. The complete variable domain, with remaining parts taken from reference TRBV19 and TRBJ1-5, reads DGGITQSPKYLFRKEGQNVTLSCEQNLNHDAMYWYRQDPGQGLRLIYYSQIVNDFQKGDIAEGYSVSREKKESFPLTVTSAQKNPTAFYLCASSIGRESGHSNQPQHFGDGTRLSIL.

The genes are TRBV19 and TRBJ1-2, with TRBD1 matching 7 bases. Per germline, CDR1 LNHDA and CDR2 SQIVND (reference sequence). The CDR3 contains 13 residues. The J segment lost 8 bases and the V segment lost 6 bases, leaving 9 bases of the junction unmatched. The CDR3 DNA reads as TGTGCCAGTAGGGCCTCAGGGGGAAGGGGCTACACCTTC. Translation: CASRASGGRGYTF.

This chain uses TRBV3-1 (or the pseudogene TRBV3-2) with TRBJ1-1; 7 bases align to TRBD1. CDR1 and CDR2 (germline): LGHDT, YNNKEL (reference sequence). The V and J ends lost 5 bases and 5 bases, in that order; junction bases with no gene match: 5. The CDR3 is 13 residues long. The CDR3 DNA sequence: TGTGCCAGCAGCAGAGGACAGGCGACTGAAGCTTTCTTT. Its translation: CASSRGQATEAFF.

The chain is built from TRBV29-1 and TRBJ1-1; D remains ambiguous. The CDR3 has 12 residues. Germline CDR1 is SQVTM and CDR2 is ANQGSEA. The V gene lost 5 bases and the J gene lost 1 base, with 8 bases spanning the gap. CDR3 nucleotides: TGCAGCGTTATGCCAGGGAACACTGAAGCTTTCTTT. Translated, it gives CSVMPGNTEAFF. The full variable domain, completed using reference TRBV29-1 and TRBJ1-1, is SAVISQKPSRDICQRGTSLTIQCQVDSQVTMMFWYRQQPGQSLTLIATANQGSEATYESGFVIDKFPISRPNLTFSTLTVSNMSPEDSSIYLCSVMPGNTEAFFGQGTRLTVV.

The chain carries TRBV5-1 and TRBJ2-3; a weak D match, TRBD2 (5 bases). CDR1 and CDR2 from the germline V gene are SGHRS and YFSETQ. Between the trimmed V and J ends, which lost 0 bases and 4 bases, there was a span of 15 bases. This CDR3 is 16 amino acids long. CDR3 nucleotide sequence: TGCGCCAGCAGCTTGGAATGGTCGGCGGGCGCAGATACGCAGTATTTT. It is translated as CASSLEWSAGADTQYF.

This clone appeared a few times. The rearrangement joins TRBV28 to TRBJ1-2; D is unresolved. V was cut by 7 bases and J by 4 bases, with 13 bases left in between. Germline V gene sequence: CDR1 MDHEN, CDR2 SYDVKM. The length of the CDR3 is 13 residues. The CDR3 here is CASTVGRAYGYTF. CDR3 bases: TGTGCCAGCACCGTGGGGAGGGCCTATGGCTACACCTTC.

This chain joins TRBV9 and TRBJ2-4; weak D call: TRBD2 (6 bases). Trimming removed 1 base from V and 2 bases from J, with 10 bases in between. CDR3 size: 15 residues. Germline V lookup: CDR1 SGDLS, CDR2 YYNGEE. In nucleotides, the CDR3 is TGTGCCAGCAGCGTATCGGCGGGGACCAAAAACATTCAGTACTTC. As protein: CASSVSAGTKNIQYF.

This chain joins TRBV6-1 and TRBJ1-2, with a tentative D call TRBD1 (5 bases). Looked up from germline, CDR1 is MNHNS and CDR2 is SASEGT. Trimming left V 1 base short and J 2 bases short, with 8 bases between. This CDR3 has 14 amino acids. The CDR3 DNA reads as TGTGCCAGCAGTGAAGGTTCAGGGAACTATGGCTACACCTTC. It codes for CASSEGSGNYGYTF.

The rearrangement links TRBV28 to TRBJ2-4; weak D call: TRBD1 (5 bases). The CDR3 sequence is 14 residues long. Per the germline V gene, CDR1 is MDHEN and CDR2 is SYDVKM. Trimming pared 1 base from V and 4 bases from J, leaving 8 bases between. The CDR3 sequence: CASSLSAGKNIQYF. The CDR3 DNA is TGTGCCAGCAGTTTATCGGCAGGGAAAAACATTCAGTACTTC.

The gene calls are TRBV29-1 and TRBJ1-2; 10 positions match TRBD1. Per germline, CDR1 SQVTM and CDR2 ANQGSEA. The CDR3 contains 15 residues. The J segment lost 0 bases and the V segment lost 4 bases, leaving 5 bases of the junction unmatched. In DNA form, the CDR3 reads TGCAGCGTTGTGTTAGGACAGGGGGCTAACTATGGCTACACCTTC. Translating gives CSVVLGQGANYGYTF.

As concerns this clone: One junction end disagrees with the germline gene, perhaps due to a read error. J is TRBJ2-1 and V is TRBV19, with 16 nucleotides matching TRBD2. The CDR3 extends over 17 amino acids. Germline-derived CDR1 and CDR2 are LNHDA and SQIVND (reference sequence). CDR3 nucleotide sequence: TGTGCCAGTAGTTTAGACATTCCGGGACTAGCGGGGGGGGAGCAGTTCTTC. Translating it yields CASSLDIPGLAGGEQFF.

CDR3 DNA sequence: TGTGCCAGCAGCTTGCAGACAGATACGCAGTATTTT. Protein sequence: CASSLQTDTQYF. The J gene is TRBJ2-3, the V gene TRBV11-1; D is unresolved. The CDR3 length is 12 residues. Germline V CDR1 and CDR2: SGHAT, FQDESV (reference sequence). Trimming shortened V by 3 bases and J by 3 bases, and 4 bases separated the two germline ends.

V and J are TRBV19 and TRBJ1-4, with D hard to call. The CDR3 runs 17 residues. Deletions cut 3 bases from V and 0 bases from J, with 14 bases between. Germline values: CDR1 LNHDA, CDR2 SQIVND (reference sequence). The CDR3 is CASSMGSPLATNEKLFF. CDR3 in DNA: TGTGCCAGTAGTATGGGCAGTCCCCTCGCAACTAATGAAAAACTGTTTTTT.

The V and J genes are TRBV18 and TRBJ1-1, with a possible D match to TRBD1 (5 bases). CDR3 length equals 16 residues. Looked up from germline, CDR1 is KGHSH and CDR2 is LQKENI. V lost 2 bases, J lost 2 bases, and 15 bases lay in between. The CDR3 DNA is TGTGCCAGCTCACCAGCTTCGGGGGGGACCAACACTGAAGCTTTCTTT. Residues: CASSPASGGTNTEAFF. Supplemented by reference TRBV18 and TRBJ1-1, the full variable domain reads NAGVMQNPRHLVRRRGQEARLRCSPMKGHSHVYWYRQLPEEGLKFMVYLQKENIIDESGMPKERFSAEFPKEGPSILRIQQVVRGDSAAYFCASSPASGGTNTEAFFGQGTRLTVV.

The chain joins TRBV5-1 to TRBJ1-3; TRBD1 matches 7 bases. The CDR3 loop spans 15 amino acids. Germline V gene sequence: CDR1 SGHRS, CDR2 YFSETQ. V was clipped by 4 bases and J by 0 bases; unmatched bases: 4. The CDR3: CASSLGTVSGNTIYF. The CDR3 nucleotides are TGCGCCAGCAGCCTAGGGACAGTCTCTGGAAACACCATATATTTT.

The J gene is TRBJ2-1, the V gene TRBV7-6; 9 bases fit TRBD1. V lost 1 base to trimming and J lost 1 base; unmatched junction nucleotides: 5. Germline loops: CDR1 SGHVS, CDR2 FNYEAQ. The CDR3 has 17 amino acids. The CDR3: CASSLDFGTGSYNEQFF. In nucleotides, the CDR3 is TGTGCCAGCAGCTTAGATTTTGGGACAGGGTCCTACAATGAGCAGTTCTTC.

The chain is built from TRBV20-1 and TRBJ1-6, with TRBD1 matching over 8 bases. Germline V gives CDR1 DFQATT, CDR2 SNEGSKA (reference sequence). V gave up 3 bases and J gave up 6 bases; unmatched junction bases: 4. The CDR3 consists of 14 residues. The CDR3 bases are TGCAGTGCTAGTTTAGGGACAGGTAATTCACCCCTCCACTTT. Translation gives CSASLGTGNSPLHF.

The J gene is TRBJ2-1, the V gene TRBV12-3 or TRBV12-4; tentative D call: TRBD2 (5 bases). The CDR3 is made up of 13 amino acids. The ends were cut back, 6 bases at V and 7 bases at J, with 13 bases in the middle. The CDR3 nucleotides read TGTGCCAGCAGCCCCACTAGAAGTAATGAGCAGTTCTTC. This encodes CASSPTRSNEQFF.

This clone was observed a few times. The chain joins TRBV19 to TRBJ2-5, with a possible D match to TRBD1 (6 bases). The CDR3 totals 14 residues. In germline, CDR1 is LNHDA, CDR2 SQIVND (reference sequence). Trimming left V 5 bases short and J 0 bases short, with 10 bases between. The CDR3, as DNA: TGTGCCAGTAGTGTAACAGGGTACCAAGAGACCCAGTACTTC. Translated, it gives CASSVTGYQETQYF.

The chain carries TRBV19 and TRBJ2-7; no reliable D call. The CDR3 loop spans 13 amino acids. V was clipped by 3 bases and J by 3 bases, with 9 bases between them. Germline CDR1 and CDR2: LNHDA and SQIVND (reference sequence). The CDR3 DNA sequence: TGTGCCAGTAGTATTGGGCCATACTACGAGCAGTACTTC. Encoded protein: CASSIGPYYEQYF.

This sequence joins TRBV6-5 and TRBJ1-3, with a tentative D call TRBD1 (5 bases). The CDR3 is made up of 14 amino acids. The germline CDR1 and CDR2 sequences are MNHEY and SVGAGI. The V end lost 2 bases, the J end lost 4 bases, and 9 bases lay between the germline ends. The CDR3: CASSYGARGNTIYF. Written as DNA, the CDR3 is TGTGCCAGCAGTTACGGGGCCAGGGGAAACACCATATATTTT.

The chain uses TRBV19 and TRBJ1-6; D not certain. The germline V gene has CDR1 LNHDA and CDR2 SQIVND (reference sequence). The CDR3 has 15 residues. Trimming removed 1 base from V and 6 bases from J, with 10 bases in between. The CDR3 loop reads CASSIGQKINSPLHF. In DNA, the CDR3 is TGTGCCAGTAGTATAGGCCAGAAGATTAATTCACCCCTCCACTTT.

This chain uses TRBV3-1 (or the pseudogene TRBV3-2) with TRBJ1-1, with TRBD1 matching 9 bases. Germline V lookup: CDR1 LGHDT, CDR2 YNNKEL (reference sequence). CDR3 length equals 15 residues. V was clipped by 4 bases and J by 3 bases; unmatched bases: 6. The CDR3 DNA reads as TGTGCCAGCAGCCTCCGGACAGGGGCCGACACTGAAGCTTTCTTT. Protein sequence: CASSLRTGADTEAFF.

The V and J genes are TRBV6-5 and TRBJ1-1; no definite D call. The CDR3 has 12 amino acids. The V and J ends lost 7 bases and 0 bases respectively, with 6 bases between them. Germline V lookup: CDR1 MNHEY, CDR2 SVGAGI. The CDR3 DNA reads TGTGCCAGCATCCGTGTGAACACTGAAGCTTTCTTT. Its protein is CASIRVNTEAFF.

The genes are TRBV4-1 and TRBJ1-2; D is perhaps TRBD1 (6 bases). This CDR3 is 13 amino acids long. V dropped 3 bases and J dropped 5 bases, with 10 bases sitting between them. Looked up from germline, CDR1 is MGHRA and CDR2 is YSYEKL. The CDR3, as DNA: TGCGCCAGCAGCCAGACAGGATTTTATGGCTACACCTTC. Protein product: CASSQTGFYGYTF.

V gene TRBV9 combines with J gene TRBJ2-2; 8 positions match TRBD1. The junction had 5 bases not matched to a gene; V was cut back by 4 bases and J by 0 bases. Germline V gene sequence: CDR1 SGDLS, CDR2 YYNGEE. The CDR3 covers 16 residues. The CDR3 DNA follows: TGTGCCAGCAGCACAAGGACAGGGACGAACACCGGGGAGCTGTTTTTT. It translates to CASSTRTGTNTGELFF.

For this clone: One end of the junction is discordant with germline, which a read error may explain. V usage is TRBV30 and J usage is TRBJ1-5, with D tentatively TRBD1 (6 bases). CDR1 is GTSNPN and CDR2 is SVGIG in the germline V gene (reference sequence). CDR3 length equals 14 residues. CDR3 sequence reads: CAWSQGSRNQPQHF. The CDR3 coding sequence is TGTGCTTGGAGTCAGGGGAGTCGGAATCAGCCCCAGCATTTT.